This entry is about one T cell receptor (beta chain). The study ran its PCR with 60 Vbeta and 13 Jbeta primers. Repertoires were generated with immunoSEQ multiplex PCR, while TCRdb's copy carries only in-frame clones and drops some. Of under 130,000 clones in the sample, 74% were seen once. This sample is part of a study of cytomegalovirus exposure and HLA in healthy donors. V shed 0 bases, J shed 4 bases, and the junction held 6 bases outside the gene matches. This CDR3 region has 15 residues. Per germline, CDR1 SGHRS and CDR2 YFSETQ. This sequence joins TRBV5-1 and TRBJ1-1; 7 bases align to TRBD1. Sequenced: PBMCs. The sequence was collected from a man aged 50 to 59 in good health and CMV-seropositive. This CDR3 reads CASSLADRAGTEAFF. The CDR3 nucleotides read TGCGCCAGCAGCTTGGCCGACAGGGCCGGCACTGAAGCTTTCTTT.